Presented here are 24 T cell receptor beta chains from one specimen sequenced in a study of identical twins. TCRdb analysed the 5' RACE reads with MiXCR anew, one entry per CDR3 protein. Among hundreds of thousands of distinct CDR3 sequences listed, 20% to 25% were seen once. This same sample was also taken into another study, of T cells expressing NK-cell markers.

Sequencing was done on a sample of PBMCs. The receptor source for this set is a woman between 18 and 29 years old in good health.

This clonotype has only a few counts. The chain links TRBV7-6 to TRBJ2-1; the match to TRBD2 covers 7 bases. The germline CDR1 and CDR2 sequences are SGHVS and FNYEAQ. After removal of 5 bases from V and 1 base from J, the junction contained 8 bases not matched to a gene. This CDR3 spans 16 amino acids. The chain's CDR3 is CASSPPGGWSYNEQFF. CDR3 nucleotides: TGTGCCAGCAGCCCGCCGGGAGGTTGGTCCTACAATGAGCAGTTCTTC.

Concerning this clonotype itself: Sequence at one end of the junction differs from germline and may be a read error. The chain links TRBV10-3 to TRBJ2-1; 11 nucleotides line up with TRBD2. The CDR3 totals 13 residues. Germline V gene data show CDR1 as ENHRY and CDR2 as SYGVKD. The CDR3 spells CAISVTPGLAVLF. As DNA, the CDR3 is TGTGCCATCAGTGTTACACCGGGACTAGCGGTGCTCTTC.

V is TRBV7-3 and J is TRBJ2-3; D gene ambiguous. CDR1 is SGHTA, CDR2 FQGTGA, per germline. V lost 5 bases to trimming and J lost 4 bases, with 16 bases between them. This CDR3 has 15 amino acids. The CDR3 DNA sequence: TGTGCCAGCAGCCCCCCTTACGCCGGGTCAGATACGCAGTATTTT. This translates into CASSPPYAGSDTQYF.

This clonotype has ten or more counts. This chain connects TRBV12-3 or TRBV12-4 to TRBJ2-7; TRBD1 matches at 9 bases. V lost 2 bases to trimming and J lost 3 bases; unmatched junction nucleotides: 2. The CDR3 spans 14 residues. The chain's CDR3 is CASSLMGQGYEQYF. The CDR3 DNA sequence: TGTGCCAGCAGTTTAATGGGACAGGGCTACGAGCAGTACTTC.

In this sample, this clonotype turned up many times. The rearrangement uses TRBV27 and TRBJ2-7; D possibly corresponds to TRBD2 (5 bases). The CDR3 runs to 13 residues. Trimming took 2 bases from V and 9 from J, leaving 14 bases between them. Germline CDR1 reads MNHEY; CDR2 reads SMNVEV (reference sequence). CDR3 in amino acids: CASSLRSPRGQYF. The CDR3, as DNA: TGTGCCAGCAGTTTAAGGTCCCCTCGGGGGCAGTACTTC.

The chain couples TRBV5-1 to TRBJ2-3; the D call may be TRBD1 or TRBD2 (5 bases each). The CDR3 is 14 amino acids. V lost 3 bases and J 5 bases, leaving 13 bases between the germline ends. Germline V gene lookup returns CDR1 SGHRS and CDR2 YFSETQ. CDR3 sequence (DNA): TGCGCCAGCAGCTACGGGACGCCTAAAGATACGCAGTATTTT. Translation: CASSYGTPKDTQYF.

The chain is built from TRBV20-1 and TRBJ2-1, with D possibly being TRBD2 (5 bases). In germline, CDR1 is DFQATT, CDR2 SNEGSKA (reference sequence). This CDR3 region has 15 residues. Trimming removed 2 bases from V and 4 bases from J, with 15 bases in between. As DNA, the CDR3 is TGCAGTGCTAGATCGGAGAGCGGTATGTACAATGAGCAGTTCTTC. This translates into CSARSESGMYNEQFF.

This sequence joins TRBV5-1 and TRBJ1-2, with D possibly matching TRBD1 (5 bases). The CDR3 has 14 residues. Germline assignment: CDR1 SGHRS and CDR2 YFSETQ. The ends were cut back, 1 base at V and 3 bases at J, with 10 bases in the middle. This CDR3 reads CASSLWGSDYGYTF. The DNA for the CDR3 is TGCGCCAGCAGCTTGTGGGGGAGCGACTATGGCTACACCTTC.

The sample holds a few counts of this clonotype. This may be a read error, as it is one base from a much larger clone. The V call is TRBV12-3 or TRBV12-4, the J call TRBJ2-2; no definite D call. This CDR3 has 12 amino acids. In DNA, the CDR3 is TGTGCCAGCAGTCCGAACGCCGGGGAGCTGTTTTTT. Residues: CASSPNAGELFF.

The sample holds a few counts of this clonotype. The chain employs TRBV24-1 and TRBJ2-5, with 14 positions matching TRBD2. Losses at the gene ends were 4 bases for V and 4 bases for J; bases not matched to a gene: 7. Germline V gene lookup returns CDR1 KGHDR and CDR2 SFDVKD. The length of the CDR3 is 17 residues. The CDR3 bases are TGTGCCACCAGTGACCGCCGACTAGCGGGGGGGCCAGAGACCCAGTACTTC. Translated: CATSDRRLAGGPETQYF.

This clonotype turned up a few times. V is TRBV29-1 and J is TRBJ2-5; D possibly corresponds to TRBD1 (6 bases). The CDR3 has 13 amino acids. Trimming cost V 2 bases and J 2 bases, with 9 bases left between them. In germline, CDR1 is SQVTM, CDR2 ANQGSEA. CDR3 sequence reads: CSVERTAQETQYF. Written as DNA, the CDR3 is TGCAGCGTTGAAAGGACAGCTCAAGAGACCCAGTACTTC.

The chain is built from TRBV9 and TRBJ2-3; 11 positions agree with TRBD2. The CDR3 is 15 residues long. Trimming at V came to 0 bases and at J to 4 bases, leaving 1 base not matched to a gene. The germline V gene encodes CDR1 SGDLS and CDR2 YYNGEE. CDR3 in DNA: TGTGCCAGCAGCGTAGTAGCGGGGGGGGCAGATACGCAGTATTTT. This codes for CASSVVAGGADTQYF.

The rearrangement links TRBV6-5 to TRBJ1-1; possible D gene TRBD1, 5 bases. The germline gives CDR1 MNHEY, CDR2 SVGAGI. The V end lost 4 bases, the J end lost 3 bases, and 12 bases lay between the germline ends. CDR3 size: 14 residues. The CDR3 reads CASSWIRGDTEAFF. Written as DNA, the CDR3 is TGTGCCAGCAGTTGGATACGAGGGGACACTGAAGCTTTCTTT.

This clonotype was seen more than once but under ten times. The chain is built from TRBV25-1 and TRBJ2-7; D possibly matches TRBD1 or TRBD2 (7 bases each). CDR3 length equals 15 residues. Trimming removed 4 bases from V and 3 bases from J, with 16 bases in between. Germline loops: CDR1 MGHDK, CDR2 SYGVNS. In DNA form, the CDR3 reads TGTGCCAGCAGTGGGGGGGGACAGACGAGCTACGAGCAGTACTTC. It is translated as CASSGGGQTSYEQYF.

The chain carries TRBV11-2 and TRBJ2-5; 14 bases are shared with TRBD2. V shed 4 bases and J 2 bases; nucleotides not matched to a gene: 12. This CDR3 spans 19 amino acids. CDR1 and CDR2 (germline): SGHAT, FQNNGV. This CDR3 reads CASSSPTSGGAGLQETQYF. As DNA, the CDR3 is TGTGCCAGCAGCTCCCCGACTAGCGGGGGGGCGGGGCTGCAAGAGACCCAGTACTTC.

V usage is TRBV5-1 and J usage is TRBJ1-2; 7 bases match TRBD1. This CDR3 region has 16 residues. CDR1 is SGHRS and CDR2 is YFSETQ in the germline V gene. Germline trimming cut 0 bases from V and 4 bases from J; bases unmatched to any gene: 9. CDR3 nucleotides: TGCGCCAGCAGCTTGGGACAACAGGGGTCGGGCTATGGCTACACCTTC. Its protein product is CASSLGQQGSGYGYTF.

The V and J genes are TRBV29-1 and TRBJ2-7; 12 nucleotides line up with TRBD2. The CDR3 spans 19 residues. The V and J ends lost 1 base and 4 bases, in that order; junction bases with no gene match: 17. Germline values: CDR1 SQVTM, CDR2 ANQGSEA. CDR3 DNA: TGCAGCGTTGAAGGCCGACTAGCGGGAGATGGGAGTACGATTTACGAGCAGTACTTC. Its protein product is CSVEGRLAGDGSTIYEQYF.

The chain joins TRBV27 to TRBJ2-7; D is undetermined. Germline V gene sequence: CDR1 MNHEY, CDR2 SMNVEV (reference sequence). There are 14 residues in the CDR3. The ends were cut back, 2 bases at V and 2 bases at J, with 10 bases in the middle. In DNA, the CDR3 is TGTGCCAGCAGTTTAAGGGCAGAAGCCTACGAGCAGTACTTC. Its translation: CASSLRAEAYEQYF.

This clonotype came up a few times. The chain uses TRBV11-2 and TRBJ2-1; 8 bases align to TRBD2. V gave up 5 bases and J gave up 14 bases; unmatched junction bases: 8. CDR1 and CDR2 from the germline V gene are SGHAT and FQNNGV. The CDR3 extends over 12 amino acids. The CDR3 region has the DNA TGTGCCAGCAGCCCCCAAGCGGGAGTGGAGTTCTTC. It specifies CASSPQAGVEFF.

The rearrangement joins TRBV12-3 or TRBV12-4 to TRBJ2-3; 8 bases are a match to TRBD2. The trim removed 6 bases at V and 0 bases at J, leaving 8 bases unmatched. The CDR3 loop spans 16 amino acids. The CDR3 DNA reads TGTGCCAGCAGCCGATCCTTAGCGGGGAGCACAGATACGCAGTATTTT. Protein sequence: CASSRSLAGSTDTQYF.

Ten or more counts support this clonotype. This sequence joins TRBV12-3 or TRBV12-4 and TRBJ2-7, with unresolved D. The CDR3 is 11 residues long. Trimming removed 3 bases from V and 5 bases from J, with 5 bases in between. CDR3 sequence: CASSFSHEQYF. CDR3 coding DNA: TGTGCCAGCAGTTTTAGTCACGAGCAGTACTTC.

This sequence joins TRBV7-9 and TRBJ2-5; 7 positions match TRBD1. This CDR3 is built from 14 residues. Germline assignment: CDR1 SEHNR and CDR2 FQNEAQ (reference sequence). V dropped 4 bases and J dropped 4; count of bases not matched to a gene: 6. CDR3 DNA sequence: TGTGCCAGCAGCTCCAGGGGGAACCGAGAGACCCAGTACTTC. It yields the protein CASSSRGNRETQYF.

This clonotype has more than one count but fewer than ten. The chain recombines TRBV6-5 with TRBJ2-7, with TRBD1 identical over 7 bases. Germline loops: CDR1 MNHEY, CDR2 SVGAGI. The CDR3 contains 14 residues. With V trimmed by 4 bases and J by 6 bases, 9 bases remained unmatched. In nucleotides, the CDR3 is TGTGCCAGCAGTTCCAGGGACAGTCAGCTCGAGCAGTACTTC. This sequence encodes CASSSRDSQLEQYF.

The chain links TRBV12-3 or TRBV12-4 to TRBJ1-2; D is possibly TRBD1 (5 bases). Trimming left V 1 base short and J 5 bases short, with 11 bases between. CDR3 size: 14 residues. The CDR3: CASSLVGQLYGYTF. The CDR3, as DNA: TGTGCCAGCAGTTTAGTAGGACAACTTTATGGCTACACCTTC.